This T cell receptor (beta chain) was obtained from a study of blood T cells in healthy people across ages. The CDR3 length is 15 residues. Deletions cut 3 bases from V and 4 bases from J, with 15 bases between. The germline gives CDR1 KGHSH, CDR2 LQKENI. Primers used in a second PCR of about 6 to 12 cycles were a sample-barcoded 5' primer and a J-beta primer mix. A single record per CDR3 protein comes from TCRdb applying MiXCR to the 5' RACE reads. The sample holds about 1,500,000 distinct CDR3 sequences, 42% seen once. At least 5.5 micrograms of total RNA were extracted per sample. Sample: blood. The TCR originated in a woman between 18 and 30 years old in good health. V usage is TRBV18 and J usage is TRBJ1-2; D may be TRBD1 (5 bases). In DNA, the CDR3 is TGTGCCAGCTCACCTCAGGGTGGCTTGAGCTATGGCTACACCTTC. It is translated as CASSPQGGLSYGYTF.